This T cell receptor beta chain was sequenced in a study of T cell responses to AZD1222 COVID-19 vaccine. At the level of the study: Timing groups of about 4 and about 12 weeks for second doses were pooled.

About this clone itself: The antigen remains undetermined.

Findings and caveats of the study: It should be noted that donors were predominantly white British and more often female, and clonal diversity was possibly underestimated. Distributed over spike, vaccine-associated CD4 TCRs predominated at 160-218 and 743-854.

Data came from immunoSEQ multiplex PCR; TCRdb stores just in-frame clones and leaves some out. Of about 94,000 clones in the sample, over 75% are singletons; the top ten hold about an eighth. The CDR3 is 14 amino acids. Trimming pared 6 bases from V and 6 bases from J, leaving 15 bases between. CDR1 SNHLY and CDR2 FYNNEI come from the germline V gene. The chain employs TRBV2 and TRBJ1-5, with a tentative D call TRBD1 (5 bases). Specimen: peripheral blood, collected on day 0 of AZD1222 vaccination. The TCR originated in an adult in good health. The chain's CDR3 is CASRQEAGAQPQHF. The CDR3 DNA sequence: TGTGCCAGCAGGCAAGAGGCCGGGGCTCAGCCCCAGCATTTT.